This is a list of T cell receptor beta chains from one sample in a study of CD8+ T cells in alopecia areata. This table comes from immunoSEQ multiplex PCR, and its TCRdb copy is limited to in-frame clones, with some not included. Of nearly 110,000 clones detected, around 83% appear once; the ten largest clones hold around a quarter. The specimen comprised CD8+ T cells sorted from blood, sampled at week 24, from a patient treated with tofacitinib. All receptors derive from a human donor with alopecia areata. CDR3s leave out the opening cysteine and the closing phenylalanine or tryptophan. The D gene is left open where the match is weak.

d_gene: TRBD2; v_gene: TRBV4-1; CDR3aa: ASSLTPSGYNEQF
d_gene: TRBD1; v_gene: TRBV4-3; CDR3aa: ASSQDRDSSQPQH
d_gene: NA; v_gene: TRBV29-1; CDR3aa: SVVLVNTGELF
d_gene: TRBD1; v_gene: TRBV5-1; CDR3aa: ASSMGQGVTEAF
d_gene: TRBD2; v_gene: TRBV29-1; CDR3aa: SVELLAGGNQETQY
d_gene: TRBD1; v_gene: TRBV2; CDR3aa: ASSSGTGSLSDNYGYT
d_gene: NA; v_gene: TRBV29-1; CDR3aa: SVISGWETQY
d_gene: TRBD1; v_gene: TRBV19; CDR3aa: ASSQTGARGDTQY
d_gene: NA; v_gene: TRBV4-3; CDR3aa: ASSQDRINSPLH
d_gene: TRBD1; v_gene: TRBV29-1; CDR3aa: SVEMDRVSTDTQY
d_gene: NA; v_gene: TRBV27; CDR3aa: ASSLGPMNTEAF
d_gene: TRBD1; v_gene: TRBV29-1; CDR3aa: SVINDRGPYGYT
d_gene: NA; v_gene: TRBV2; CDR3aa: ASTDPIRGQTYEQY
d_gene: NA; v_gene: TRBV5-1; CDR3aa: ASSLEVSPSYEQY
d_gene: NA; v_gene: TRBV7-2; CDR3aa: ASSPGGSVYEQY
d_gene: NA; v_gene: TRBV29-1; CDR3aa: SVDGGNGPYEQY
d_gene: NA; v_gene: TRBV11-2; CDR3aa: ASSPSYEQY
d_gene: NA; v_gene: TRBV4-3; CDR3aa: ASSPGDVPENTGELF
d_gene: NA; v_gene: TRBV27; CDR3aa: ASSFTNTGELF
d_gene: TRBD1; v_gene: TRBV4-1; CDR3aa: ASSQTGTGPYEQY
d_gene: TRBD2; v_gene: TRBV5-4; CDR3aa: ASSPTSGGLNEQF
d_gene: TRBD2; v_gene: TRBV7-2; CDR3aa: ASSWASGEPTDTQY
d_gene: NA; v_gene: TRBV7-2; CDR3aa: ASSPPGLGLTYEQY
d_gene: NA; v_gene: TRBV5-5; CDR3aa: ASSLEGFNQPQH
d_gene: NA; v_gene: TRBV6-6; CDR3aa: ATRPLGGFGNTEAF
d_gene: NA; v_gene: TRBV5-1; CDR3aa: ASSSGRSELNTEAF
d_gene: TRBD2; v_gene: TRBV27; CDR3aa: ASSSGEGFDTQY
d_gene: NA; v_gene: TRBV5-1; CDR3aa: ASSLWEENIQY
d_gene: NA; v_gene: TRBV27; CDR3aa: ASTKKRGYT
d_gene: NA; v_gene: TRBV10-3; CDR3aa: ATGQGSEAF
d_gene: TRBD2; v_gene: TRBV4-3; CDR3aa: ASSQDTSGLLETQY
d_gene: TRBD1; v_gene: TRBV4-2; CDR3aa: ASSQWLGQQETQY
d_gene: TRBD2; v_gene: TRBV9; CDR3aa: ASSGPLLAGGLH
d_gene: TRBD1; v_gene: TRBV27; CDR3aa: ASSAGQGNTEAF
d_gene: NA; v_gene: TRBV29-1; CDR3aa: SARTGLTYEQY
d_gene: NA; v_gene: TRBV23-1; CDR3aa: ASSHLGSRTEAF
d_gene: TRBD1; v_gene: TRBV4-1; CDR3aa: ASSKGTGLVETQY
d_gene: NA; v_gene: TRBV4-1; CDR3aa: ASSQRRVMNTEAF
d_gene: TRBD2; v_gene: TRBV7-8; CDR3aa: ASSIPGLAGSEQF
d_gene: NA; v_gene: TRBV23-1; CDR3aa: ASSQGLGVKAF
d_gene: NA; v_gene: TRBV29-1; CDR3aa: SPVRATYNEQF
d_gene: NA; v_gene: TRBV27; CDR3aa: ASSLGLGAQGETQY
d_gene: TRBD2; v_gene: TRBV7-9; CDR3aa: ASSGTTPYNEQF
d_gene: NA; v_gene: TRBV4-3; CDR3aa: ASSQSVYGNTIY
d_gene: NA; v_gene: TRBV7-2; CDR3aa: ASSLESSTEAF
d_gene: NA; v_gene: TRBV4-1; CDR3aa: ASSPNNANYGYT
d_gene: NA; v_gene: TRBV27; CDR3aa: ASSPRGGIYSNQPQH
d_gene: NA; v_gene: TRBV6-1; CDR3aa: ASPHPGARDYEQY
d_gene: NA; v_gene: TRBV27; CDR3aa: ASSSKPGEQY
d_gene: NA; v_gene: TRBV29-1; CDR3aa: SVEGGDLGGSPEAF